Listed here are 12 T cell receptor beta chains from one sample, sequenced in a study of OX40 agonist ivuxolimab in advanced cancers. Libraries were constructed by the immunoSEQ multiplex PCR assay. The table was pulled from immuneACCESS by TCRdb, which kept in-frame rearrangements only. Such tables lose some clones; where checked, under half of the loss comes from unresolved V genes, and the rest has no known cause. Across this sample there are 60,000 to 80,000 clones, with 79% seen only once. Of the sample, around 9.9% is held by the ten largest clones. This material consisted of CD4+ or CD8+ T cells sorted from blood, taken in a trial of the OX40 agonist ivuxolimab. The source of these receptors is an adult with an advanced solid tumor such as melanoma, head and neck, liver or kidney cancer.

The V call is TRBV7-8, the J call TRBJ1-6; 7 bases align to TRBD1. This CDR3 has 14 amino acids. The J segment lost 10 bases and the V segment lost 5 bases, leaving 8 bases of the junction unmatched. Germline CDR1 reads SGHVS; CDR2 reads FQNEAQ. The chain's CDR3 is CASSLGDSNSPLHF. For the CDR3, the DNA is TGTGCCAGCAGCCTAGGGGACAGTAACTCACCCCTCCACTTT.

CDR3 in amino acids: CSVGLANEKLFF. CDR3 DNA: TGCAGCGTTGGTTTGGCTAATGAAAAACTGTTTTTT. The chain links TRBV29-1 to TRBJ1-4; D ambiguous. Trimming took off 4 bases at V and 3 bases at J, with 6 bases between the two ends. This CDR3 is built from 12 residues. Germline CDR1 SQVTM, CDR2 ANQGSEA. The full variable domain, in which reference TRBV29-1 and TRBJ1-4 provide the parts outside the CDR3, is SAVISQKPSRDICQRGTSLTIQCQVDSQVTMMFWYRQQPGQSLTLIATANQGSEATYESGFVIDKFPISRPNLTFSTLTVSNMSPEDSSIYLCSVGLANEKLFFGSGTQLSVL.

The rearrangement uses TRBV19 and TRBJ2-2, with a tentative D call TRBD2 (6 bases). V lost 1 base and J 7 bases, leaving 13 bases between the germline ends. The CDR3 loop spans 15 amino acids. From germline, CDR1 is LNHDA and CDR2 SQIVND (reference sequence). The CDR3 DNA reads TGTGCCAGTAGTATAGTCCAGGGTAGCGGCGGGGAGCTGTTTTTT. This codes for CASSIVQGSGGELFF.

The chain recombines TRBV25-1 with TRBJ2-5; 8 positions agree with TRBD1. The J call may be incorrect, as the DNA end agrees better with TRBJ2-7. CDR1 and CDR2 from the germline V gene are MGHDK and SYGVNS. This CDR3 contains 14 residues. CDR3 nucleotides: TGTGCCAGCAGCGCCGGGACAGGCCTCTACGAGCAGTACTTC. Protein sequence: CASSAGTGLYEQYF.

This chain uses TRBV12-5 with TRBJ2-5; possibly TRBD1 for D (5 bases). V lost 5 bases and J lost 2, with 9 bases in between. Germline V gene lookup returns CDR1 LGHNT and CDR2 FRNRAP. The CDR3 is 13 amino acids. CDR3: CASGLRQQETQYF. CDR3 nucleotide sequence: TGTGCTAGTGGTCTAAGACAGCAAGAGACCCAGTACTTC.

This clone was seen a handful of times. The V gene is TRBV5-4, the J gene TRBJ2-7, with 8 bases matching TRBD1. This CDR3 is 15 amino acids long. Germline V gene sequence: CDR1 SGHNT, CDR2 YYREEE (reference sequence). The J segment lost 6 bases and the V segment lost 4 bases, leaving 12 bases of the junction unmatched. As DNA, the CDR3 is TGTGCCAGCAGCCCGGGACAGGTGTTGGGAAGCGAGCAGTACTTC. Translated, it gives CASSPGQVLGSEQYF.

The chain couples TRBV10-2 to TRBJ1-1; a possible D gene is TRBD1 (5 bases). Germline CDR1 and CDR2: WSHSY and SAAADI. There are 14 residues in the CDR3. Trimming pared 2 bases from V and 5 bases from J, leaving 12 bases between. CDR3 sequence reads: CASSEMQGWTEAFF. CDR3 coding DNA: TGCGCCAGCAGTGAGATGCAGGGTTGGACTGAAGCTTTCTTT.

This chain connects TRBV19 to TRBJ1-2; no reliable D call. Trimming removed 4 bases at V and 5 bases at J, with 17 bases between. Germline CDR1 reads LNHDA; CDR2 reads SQIVND (reference sequence). CDR3 length equals 15 residues. The CDR3 loop is CASSKEPGGGYGYTF. CDR3 DNA: TGTGCCAGTAGTAAGGAACCCGGCGGCGGATATGGCTACACCTTC.

This rearrangement joins TRBV4-3 to TRBJ1-5; D is perhaps TRBD1 (5 bases). From germline, CDR1 is LGHNA and CDR2 YSLEER. The CDR3 loop spans 15 amino acids. V lost 4 bases, J lost 5 bases, and 15 bases lay in between. The chain's CDR3 is CASSREGRQDQPQHF. The CDR3, as DNA: TGCGCCAGCAGCCGGGAGGGGCGTCAGGATCAGCCCCAGCATTTT.

This clone was observed a few times. The rearrangement joins TRBV2 to TRBJ2-1; D not certain. The CDR3 runs 14 residues. V lost 8 bases and J lost 0, with 11 bases in between. Germline CDR1 reads SNHLY; CDR2 reads FYNNEI. The DNA of the CDR3 is TGTGCCAGCGCCCGGGTTAGCTCCTACAATGAGCAGTTCTTC. It is translated as CASARVSSYNEQFF.

The J gene is TRBJ2-7, the V gene TRBV29-1; TRBD1 matches at 8 bases. The CDR3 sequence is 12 residues long. CDR1 SQVTM and CDR2 ANQGSEA come from the germline V gene. V trimming: 7 bases; J trimming: 7 bases; junction bases outside the gene matches: 9. The CDR3 bases are TGCAGCGCGGGACAGGCCCCTGGTGAGCAGTACTTC. Encoded protein: CSAGQAPGEQYF.

This chain uses TRBV7-9 with TRBJ1-2; 10 bases are shared with TRBD1. Germline V gene data show CDR1 as SEHNR and CDR2 as FQNEAQ (reference sequence). The CDR3 extends over 16 amino acids. The ends lost 4 bases at V and 4 bases at J; junction bases unmatched: 9. The CDR3 reads CASSSVWDRGRYGYTF. CDR3 bases: TGTGCCAGCAGCTCGGTCTGGGACAGGGGTCGCTATGGCTACACCTTC.